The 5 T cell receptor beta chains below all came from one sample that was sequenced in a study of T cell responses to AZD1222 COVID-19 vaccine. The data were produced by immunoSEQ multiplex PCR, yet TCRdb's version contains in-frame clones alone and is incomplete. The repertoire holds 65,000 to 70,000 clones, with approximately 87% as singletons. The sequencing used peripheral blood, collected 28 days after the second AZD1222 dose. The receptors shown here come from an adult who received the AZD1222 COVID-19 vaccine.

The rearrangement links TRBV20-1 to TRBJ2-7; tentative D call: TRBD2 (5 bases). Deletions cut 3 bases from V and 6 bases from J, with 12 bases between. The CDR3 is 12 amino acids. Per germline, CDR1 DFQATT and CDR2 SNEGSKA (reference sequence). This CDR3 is CSASPQRGEQYF. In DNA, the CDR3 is TGCAGTGCTAGTCCCCAACGGGGCGAGCAGTACTTC.

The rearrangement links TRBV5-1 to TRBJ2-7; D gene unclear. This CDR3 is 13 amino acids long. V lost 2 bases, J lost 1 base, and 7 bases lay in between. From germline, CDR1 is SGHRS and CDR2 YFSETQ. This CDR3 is CASSFGVSYEQYF. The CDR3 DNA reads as TGCGCCAGCAGCTTCGGAGTTTCCTACGAGCAGTACTTC.

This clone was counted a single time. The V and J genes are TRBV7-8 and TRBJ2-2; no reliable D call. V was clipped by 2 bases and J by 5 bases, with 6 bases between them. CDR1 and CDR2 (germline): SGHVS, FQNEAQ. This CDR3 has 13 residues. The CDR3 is CASSLSPTGELFF. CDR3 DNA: TGTGCCAGCAGCTTAAGTCCGACCGGGGAGCTGTTTTTT.

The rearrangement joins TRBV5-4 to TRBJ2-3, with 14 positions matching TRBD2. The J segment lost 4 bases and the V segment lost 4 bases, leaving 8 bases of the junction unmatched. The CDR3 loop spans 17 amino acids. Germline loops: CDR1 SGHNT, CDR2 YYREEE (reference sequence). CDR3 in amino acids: CASSPRRLAGGPDTQYF. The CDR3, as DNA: TGTGCCAGCAGCCCTCGCCGACTAGCGGGGGGGCCAGATACGCAGTATTTT.

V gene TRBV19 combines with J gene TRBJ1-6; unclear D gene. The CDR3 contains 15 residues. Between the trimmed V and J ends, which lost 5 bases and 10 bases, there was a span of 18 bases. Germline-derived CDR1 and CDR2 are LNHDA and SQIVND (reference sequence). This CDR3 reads CASSDTGPRRSPLHF. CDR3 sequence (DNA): TGTGCCAGTAGTGATACCGGGCCGAGGAGATCACCCCTCCACTTT.